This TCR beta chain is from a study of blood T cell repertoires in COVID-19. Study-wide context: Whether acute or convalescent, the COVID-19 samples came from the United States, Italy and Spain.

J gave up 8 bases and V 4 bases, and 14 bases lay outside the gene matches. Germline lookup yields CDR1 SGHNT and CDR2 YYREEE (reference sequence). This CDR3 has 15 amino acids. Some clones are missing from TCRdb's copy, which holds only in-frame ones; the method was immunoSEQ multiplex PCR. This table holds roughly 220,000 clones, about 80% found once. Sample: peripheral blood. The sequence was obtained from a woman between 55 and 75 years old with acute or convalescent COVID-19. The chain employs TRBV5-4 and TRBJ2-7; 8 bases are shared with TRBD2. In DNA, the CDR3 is TGTGCCAGCAGCCCTACTAGCGGAGGATTTAATAAGCAGTACTTC. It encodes CASSPTSGGFNKQYF.